One sample yielded the 30 T cell receptor beta chains listed below, sequenced in a study of blood T cell repertoires in COVID-19. Clones were read by immunoSEQ multiplex PCR, and TCRdb kept only the in-frame ones, dropping some. The table has over 110,000 clones, about 79% seen once. Sequenced input: peripheral blood. Receptor source: a man aged 55-75 years with active or convalescent COVID-19.

This sequence joins TRBV18 and TRBJ1-1; 7 nucleotides agree with TRBD1. The CDR3 has 15 residues. The V gene's germline CDR1 is KGHSH and CDR2 LQKENI. Trimming removed 3 bases from V and 3 bases from J; junction bases left unmatched: 7. The CDR3 is CASSPRGQTYTEAFF. The CDR3 bases are TGTGCCAGCTCACCCAGGGGACAGACTTACACTGAAGCTTTCTTT.

The V call is TRBV27, the J call TRBJ2-7; the match to TRBD1 covers 7 bases. Germline V gene lookup returns CDR1 MNHEY and CDR2 SMNVEV (reference sequence). V gave up 5 bases and J gave up 4 bases; unmatched junction bases: 11. The length of the CDR3 is 15 residues. CDR3 in amino acids: CASSIQTGTSYEQYF. CDR3 coding DNA: TGTGCCAGCAGTATTCAGACAGGGACGTCGTACGAGCAGTACTTC.

The CDR3, as DNA: TGTGCCAGCAGCCTAAGACAGCCACGAAACTATGGCTACACCTTC. Protein sequence: CASSLRQPRNYGYTF. V usage is TRBV5-6 and J usage is TRBJ1-2, with D possibly being TRBD1 (5 bases). CDR1 SGHDT and CDR2 YYEEEE come from the germline V gene. V shed 4 bases and J shed 2 bases, with 15 bases lying between them. The length of the CDR3 is 15 residues.

In its sample, this clone was seen a few times. The CDR3 DNA reads TGTGCCAGCAGGAGGGTCACCGGGGCCAACGTCCTGACTTTC. This translates into CASRRVTGANVLTF. The chain combines TRBV11-3 with TRBJ2-6; tentative D call: TRBD2 (5 bases). Trimming pared 6 bases from V and 4 bases from J, leaving 10 bases between. This CDR3 is 14 amino acids long. The germline CDR1 and CDR2 sequences are SGHNT and YENEEA.

The chain is built from TRBV24-1 and TRBJ2-1; TRBD2 matches at 8 bases. The CDR3 runs to 19 residues. The junction had 16 bases not matched to a gene; V was cut back by 3 bases and J by 4 bases. CDR1 is KGHDR, CDR2 SFDVKD, per germline. This CDR3 reads CATSDLRRGAGDVYNEQFF. DNA of the CDR3: TGTGCCACCAGTGATCTCCGCCGTGGAGCGGGAGATGTGTACAATGAGCAGTTCTTC.

V gene TRBV30 combines with J gene TRBJ1-1, with D possibly being TRBD1 (5 bases). The germline V and J ends were trimmed by 1 base and 1 base, with 13 bases remaining between them. CDR3 length: 15 amino acids. Germline CDR1 is GTSNPN and CDR2 is SVGIG (reference sequence). Here the CDR3 DNA reads TGTGCCTGGAGTGCGAATTTAAGGGGGAACACTGAAGCTTTCTTT. Translating it yields CAWSANLRGNTEAFF.

This clone showed up just once. V gene TRBV3-1 (or the pseudogene TRBV3-2) combines with J gene TRBJ2-3, with 9 positions matching TRBD2. Germline loops: CDR1 LGHDT, CDR2 YNNKEL (reference sequence). V lost 2 bases, J lost 4 bases, and 7 bases stayed unmatched. The CDR3 is 16 amino acids. The CDR3 region has the DNA TGTGCCAGCAGCCAACGGGTGGCGGGAGGGGCAGATACGCAGTATTTT. As protein: CASSQRVAGGADTQYF.

The rearrangement joins TRBV19 to TRBJ1-1, with D perhaps matching TRBD1 (6 bases). CDR1 and CDR2 from the germline V gene are LNHDA and SQIVND (reference sequence). Deletions cut 7 bases from V and 0 bases from J, with 18 bases between. The CDR3 runs to 16 residues. This CDR3 is CASTSPRQAVNTEAFF. In DNA form, the CDR3 reads TGTGCCAGTACCTCTCCCCGACAGGCTGTGAACACTGAAGCTTTCTTT.

The chain joins TRBV6-1 to TRBJ1-3; D unclear. This CDR3 has 15 amino acids. Trimming removed 1 base from V and 1 base from J, with 8 bases in between. Germline values: CDR1 MNHNS, CDR2 SASEGT. The CDR3 loop reads CASSEVAVSGNTIYF. Here the CDR3 DNA reads TGTGCCAGCAGTGAAGTGGCAGTGTCTGGAAACACCATATATTTT.

The chain links TRBV19 to TRBJ2-1; perhaps TRBD2 as D (5 bases). The CDR3 loop spans 14 amino acids. Germline V gives CDR1 LNHDA, CDR2 SQIVND (reference sequence). Trimming stripped 2 bases from V and 7 bases from J, with 12 bases between. The CDR3 DNA follows: TGTGCCAGTAGTATAAAAGGAAGGAGGAATGAGCAGTTCTTC. The encoded protein is CASSIKGRRNEQFF.

This clone was picked up a small number of times. This chain's CDR3 is CASSLVGTSGEELFF. In nucleotides, the CDR3 is TGCGCCAGCAGCTTGGTCGGGACTAGCGGCGAGGAGCTGTTTTTT. V is TRBV5-1 and J is TRBJ2-2; 11 bases fit TRBD2. Germline CDR1 is SGHRS and CDR2 is YFSETQ. V shed 0 bases and J 10 bases; nucleotides not matched to a gene: 5. The CDR3 spans 15 residues.

The sample holds a few counts of this clone. The chain uses TRBV18 and TRBJ2-7, with 8 bases fitting TRBD1. Germline assignment: CDR1 KGHSH and CDR2 LQKENI. With V trimmed by 1 base and J by 2 bases, 4 bases remained unmatched. This CDR3 has 15 residues. As DNA, the CDR3 is TGTGCCAGCTCACCACGGACAGGGATTGCCTACGAGCAGTACGTC. It translates to CASSPRTGIAYEQYV.

This chain uses TRBV14 with TRBJ2-1; 7 bases match TRBD1. CDR3 length equals 16 residues. V shed 4 bases and J 5 bases; nucleotides not matched to a gene: 11. Looked up from germline, CDR1 is SGHDN and CDR2 is FVKESK. The CDR3 spells CASSRFAGTVNNEQFF. The CDR3 nucleotides are TGTGCCAGCAGCCGATTCGCCGGGACAGTGAACAATGAGCAGTTCTTC.

The J gene is TRBJ2-2, the V gene TRBV18; TRBD1 agrees at 7 bases. The CDR3 totals 14 residues. Germline V gives CDR1 KGHSH, CDR2 LQKENI. After removal of 3 bases from V and 7 bases from J, the junction contained 5 bases not matched to a gene. CDR3 DNA sequence: TGTGCCAGCTCACCCGACAGGGCCTACGGGGAGCTGTTTTTT. Translation gives CASSPDRAYGELFF.

The chain has TRBV10-3 and TRBJ1-1, with D perhaps matching TRBD1 (5 bases). Trimming shortened V by 7 bases and J by 7 bases, and 13 bases separated the two germline ends. The length of the CDR3 is 12 residues. CDR1 and CDR2 (germline): ENHRY, SYGVKD. For the CDR3, the DNA is TGTGCCATCATGGCAGTGGGGGGTGAAGCTTTCTTT. Translated: CAIMAVGGEAFF.

J is TRBJ2-5 and V is TRBV2; TRBD2 is a possible D gene (6 bases). In germline, CDR1 is SNHLY, CDR2 FYNNEI. Deletions cut 3 bases from V and 2 bases from J, with 7 bases between. This CDR3 spans 13 amino acids. The chain's CDR3 is CASSEEGQETQYF. As DNA, the CDR3 is TGTGCCAGCAGTGAGGAGGGGCAAGAGACCCAGTACTTC.

The V gene is TRBV2, the J gene TRBJ1-1; D unclear. V was cut by 1 base and J by 4 bases, with 16 bases left in between. The length of the CDR3 is 16 residues. Per the germline V gene, CDR1 is SNHLY and CDR2 is FYNNEI. CDR3 in DNA: TGTGCCAGCAGTGAAGGCATAGGCCCAGGTCTCACTGAAGCTTTCTTT. Translating it yields CASSEGIGPGLTEAFF.

J is TRBJ2-1 and V is TRBV9, with 8 bases that match TRBD2. This CDR3 spans 17 amino acids. The germline V gene has CDR1 SGDLS and CDR2 YYNGEE. V lost 3 bases, J lost 4 bases, and 12 bases stayed unmatched. The CDR3 loop is CASSARAASGRYNEQFF. The CDR3 DNA reads TGTGCCAGCAGCGCCCGTGCGGCTAGCGGGCGATACAATGAGCAGTTCTTC.

The rearrangement joins TRBV28 to TRBJ1-2; TRBD1 matches 7 bases. Germline CDR1 reads MDHEN; CDR2 reads SYDVKM. The CDR3 is 16 residues long. V lost 7 bases, J lost 8 bases, and 19 bases stayed unmatched. The CDR3 protein is CASNSELWDSVGGYTF. The CDR3 DNA is TGTGCCAGCAATTCGGAACTCTGGGACAGCGTGGGAGGCTACACCTTC.

The rearrangement links TRBV19 to TRBJ1-5; D is possibly TRBD1 (6 bases). Germline CDR1 and CDR2: LNHDA and SQIVND (reference sequence). CDR3 size: 16 residues. V was trimmed by 5 bases and J by 0 bases, leaving 14 bases between them. CDR3 protein: CASSLRTDYSNQPQHF. The CDR3 coding sequence is TGTGCCAGTAGTCTACGGACAGATTATAGCAATCAGCCCCAGCATTTT.

This sequence joins TRBV9 and TRBJ2-2, with 12 bases fitting TRBD2. CDR1 is SGDLS and CDR2 is YYNGEE in the germline V gene. The length of the CDR3 is 15 residues. Trimming cost V 4 bases and J 8 bases; bases outside gene matches: 6. The CDR3, as DNA: TGTGCCAGCAGCAAACTCCTAGCGGGAGGGGGGGAGCTGTTTTTT. Its protein product is CASSKLLAGGGELFF.

The CDR3 region is CASSNSTGEGYTF. The CDR3 nucleotides are TGTGCCAGCAGCAACTCAACAGGGGAGGGCTACACCTTC. The rearrangement uses TRBV21-1 and TRBJ1-2; TRBD1 was called by the table and not checked on the DNA. TRBV21-1 is tagged as a pseudogene. This CDR3 comprises 13 residues.

J is TRBJ1-2 and V is TRBV7-2; TRBD1 aligns across 8 bases. This CDR3 is 13 amino acids long. V lost 5 bases to trimming and J lost 4 bases; unmatched junction nucleotides: 3. Germline CDR1 is SGHTA and CDR2 is FQGNSA. The CDR3 is CASSGQGIYGYTF. The CDR3, as DNA: TGTGCCAGCAGCGGACAGGGTATCTATGGCTACACCTTC.

A single count supports this clone. The chain is built from TRBV24-1 and TRBJ2-1; TRBD2 matches at 13 bases. CDR3 size: 18 residues. V was clipped by 4 bases and J by 9 bases; unmatched bases: 14. Germline lookup yields CDR1 KGHDR and CDR2 SFDVKD. CDR3 nucleotides: TGTGCCACCAGTGAAACGGGGGGGGGACTAGCGGGAACGGGTGAGCAGTTCTTC. Translated: CATSETGGGLAGTGEQFF.

In DNA, the CDR3 is TGTGCCAGCAGCTTAGCTTCCCAGAGCAATCAGCCCCAGCATTTT. Translation gives CASSLASQSNQPQHF. V and J are TRBV7-2 and TRBJ1-5, with unresolved D. V was cut by 0 bases and J by 1 base, with 7 bases left in between. CDR3 length equals 15 residues. Germline loops: CDR1 SGHTA, CDR2 FQGNSA.

The chain has TRBV4-3 and TRBJ2-7; D uncertain. Trimming took off 3 bases at V and 1 base at J, with 7 bases between the two ends. The CDR3 is made up of 13 amino acids. CDR1 is LGHNA, CDR2 YSLEER, per germline. This CDR3 reads CASSQELSYEQYV. For the CDR3, the DNA is TGCGCCAGCAGCCAGGAGTTATCCTACGAGCAGTACGTC.

This chain joins TRBV13 and TRBJ2-5; 7 bases match TRBD2. From germline, CDR1 is PRHDT and CDR2 FYEKMQ (reference sequence). After removal of 2 bases from V and 4 bases from J, the junction contained 4 bases not matched to a gene. The CDR3 is 14 amino acids. This chain's CDR3 is CASSLSPSGETQYF. The DNA for the CDR3 is TGTGCCAGCAGCTTATCCCCTAGCGGAGAGACCCAGTACTTC.

This clone was counted only a few times. The chain uses TRBV7-2 and TRBJ1-2, with 10 bases aligning to TRBD1. The germline gives CDR1 SGHTA, CDR2 FQGNSA. The length of the CDR3 is 15 residues. Losses at the gene ends were 6 bases for V and 3 bases for J; bases not matched to a gene: 7. The CDR3 sequence: CASSSPGQGYYGYTF. The CDR3 bases are TGTGCCAGCAGTTCCCCGGGACAGGGGTACTATGGCTACACCTTC.

This chain links TRBV7-9 with TRBJ1-2; D is uncertain. The germline V gene has CDR1 SEHNR and CDR2 FQNEAQ (reference sequence). This CDR3 contains 14 residues. V was trimmed by 5 bases and J by 4 bases, leaving 14 bases between them. The CDR3 sequence: CASSHSGPSYGYTF. As DNA, the CDR3 is TGTGCCAGCAGCCATAGTGGGCCGAGCTATGGCTACACCTTC. Full variable domain (outside the CDR3, taken from reference TRBV7-9 and TRBJ1-2): DTGVSQNPRHKITKRGQNVTFRCDPISEHNRLYWYRQTLGQGPEFLTYFQNEAQLEKSRLLSDRFSAERPKGSFSTLEIQRTEQGDSAMYLCASSHSGPSYGYTFGSGTRLTVV.

The rearrangement joins TRBV5-1 to TRBJ2-6; 7 nucleotides align to TRBD1. V trimming: 4 bases; J trimming: 1 base; junction bases outside the gene matches: 11. This CDR3 contains 18 residues. Germline assignment: CDR1 SGHRS and CDR2 YFSETQ. The CDR3 here is CASSPMGRGRSGANVLTF. CDR3 DNA: TGCGCCAGCAGCCCGATGGGCAGGGGGAGATCTGGGGCCAACGTCCTGACTTTC.